Listed below are T cell receptor beta chains from one sample, sequenced in a study of identical twins. MiXCR, run by TCRdb on the 5' RACE reads, gives a single entry per CDR3 protein. The top ten clones hold around 5.4% of a sample with 250,000 or so distinct CDR3 sequences, approximately 8% of them seen once. These data were likewise used in another study, on yellow fever vaccine responses in identical twins.

Sequencing was done on a sample of CD8+ T cells sorted from blood. All receptors derive from a woman younger than 35 in good health. The CDR3 runs from the conserved cysteine through the conserved F or W. The D gene is left open where the match is weak.

V gene	J gene	D gene	CDR3 protein
TRBV5-1	TRBJ2-2	NA	CASSFFATTGELFF
TRBV4-1	TRBJ2-3	NA	CASSQPGEPSTDTQYF
TRBV12-3/TRBV12-4	TRBJ2-1	TRBD2	CASPWDHPRGGEYNEQFF
TRBV7-9	TRBJ1-1	NA	CASSLAANTEAFF
TRBV3-1	TRBJ2-1	NA	CASSPGLGGPFYNEQFF
TRBV2	TRBJ2-1	TRBD1	CASPGGTGSNEQFF
TRBV9	TRBJ1-4	NA	CASSVEAGPPTNEKLFF
TRBV3-1	TRBJ2-3	TRBD2	CASSPGEGWHTQYF
TRBV10-3	TRBJ2-1	NA	CAIRDNEQFF
TRBV12-3/TRBV12-4	TRBJ1-5	NA	CASSGGNQPQHF
TRBV3-1	TRBJ2-7	NA	CASSQDLGGRYEQYF
TRBV29-1	TRBJ1-1	NA	CSVVRGNTEAFF
TRBV3-1	TRBJ2-3	NA	CASRGTKDTQYF
TRBV6-5	TRBJ2-3	TRBD2	CASSSGLAGSGDTQYF
TRBV7-9	TRBJ2-1	NA	CASSEGPEQFF
TRBV10-3	TRBJ1-4	NA	CAISGASEKLFF
TRBV27	TRBJ1-1	NA	CASSPAGYWTEAFF
TRBV4-1	TRBJ2-7	NA	CASSQVRSDEQYF
TRBV24-1	TRBJ2-3	TRBD2	CATSDFSGSQPDTQYF
TRBV12-3/TRBV12-4	TRBJ1-1	NA	CASSFTPGLAEAFF
TRBV18	TRBJ1-2	TRBD1	CASSPNKGARNGYTF
TRBV4-1	TRBJ2-1	TRBD1	CASSHEPGTGRYNEQFF
TRBV28	TRBJ2-2	TRBD1	CASSGLTGQYTGELFF
TRBV10-3	TRBJ2-5	TRBD2	CAISESGLAGEETQYF
TRBV25-1	TRBJ1-2	TRBD1	CASSDPGQAPYGYTF
TRBV20-1	TRBJ2-1	TRBD2	CSAREGTTSSYNEQFF
TRBV2	TRBJ2-2	TRBD2	CASSGGGFQVNTGELFF
TRBV12-3/TRBV12-4	TRBJ2-1	TRBD2	CASSWTSGVNEQFF
TRBV15	TRBJ2-5	NA	CATSRERRGQETQYF
TRBV29-1	TRBJ2-1	NA	CSVDSDGNEQFF
TRBV2	TRBJ1-2	NA	CASKEGGGYGYTF